The entry below describes one T cell receptor beta chain. Its target is unknown. This entry belongs to a study of T cell repertoires in ileal Crohn's disease. Broader study findings: Clonality above 26.8% at surgery always came with endoscopic recurrence.

V lost 7 bases to trimming and J lost 0 bases, with 9 bases between them. Germline CDR1 is SQVTM and CDR2 is ANQGSEA. The CDR3 runs 12 residues. Using immunoSEQ multiplex PCR, the repertoire was profiled, and TCRdb retains in-frame clones only, with some absent. The sample holds roughly 15,000 clones, roughly 80% seen once. The sample taken for sequencing was ileal tissue. The receptor was isolated from an adult with Crohn's disease. The chain combines TRBV29-1 with TRBJ1-2; a weak D match, TRBD1 (5 bases). CDR3 amino acids: CSAGGTNYGYTF. The CDR3 coding sequence is TGCAGCGCCGGGGGGACTAACTATGGCTACACCTTC.